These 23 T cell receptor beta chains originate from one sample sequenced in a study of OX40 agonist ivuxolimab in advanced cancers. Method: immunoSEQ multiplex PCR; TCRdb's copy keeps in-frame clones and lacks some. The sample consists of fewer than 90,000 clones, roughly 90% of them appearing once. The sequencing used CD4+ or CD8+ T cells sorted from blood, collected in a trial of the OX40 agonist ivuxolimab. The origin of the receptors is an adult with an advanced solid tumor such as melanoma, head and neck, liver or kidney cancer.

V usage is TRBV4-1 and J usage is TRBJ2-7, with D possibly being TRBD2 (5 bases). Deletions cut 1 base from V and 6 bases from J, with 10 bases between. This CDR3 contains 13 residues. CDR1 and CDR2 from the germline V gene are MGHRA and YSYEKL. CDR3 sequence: CASSQGGGGEQYF. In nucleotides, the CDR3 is TGCGCCAGCAGCCAAGGAGGAGGAGGCGAGCAGTACTTC.

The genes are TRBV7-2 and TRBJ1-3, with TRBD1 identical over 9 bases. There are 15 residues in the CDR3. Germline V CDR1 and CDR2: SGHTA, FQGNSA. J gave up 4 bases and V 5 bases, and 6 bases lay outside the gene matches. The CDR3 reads CASSPGTGIGNTIYF. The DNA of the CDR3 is TGTGCCAGCAGCCCTGGGACAGGGATCGGAAACACCATATATTTT.

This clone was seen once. The CDR3 loop is CASSEEAGVGNEQFF. The CDR3 coding sequence is TGTGCCAGCAGTGAAGAGGCAGGGGTAGGCAATGAGCAGTTCTTC. The chain joins TRBV6-1 to TRBJ2-1, with D possibly TRBD1 on 6 matching bases. The CDR3 is 15 amino acids. Per the germline V gene, CDR1 is MNHNS and CDR2 is SASEGT. Trimming stripped 1 base from V and 6 bases from J, with 13 bases between.

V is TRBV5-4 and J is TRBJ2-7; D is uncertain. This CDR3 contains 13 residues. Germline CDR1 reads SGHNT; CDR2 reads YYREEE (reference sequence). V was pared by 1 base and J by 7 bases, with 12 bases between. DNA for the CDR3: TGTGCCAGCAGCTTGCCGAATGGGGATGAGCAGTACTTC. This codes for CASSLPNGDEQYF.

The CDR3 reads CASSTTGGANGYTF. The CDR3 DNA reads as TGTGCCAGCAGCACCACGGGGGGCGCAAACGGCTACACCTTC. V usage is TRBV2 and J usage is TRBJ1-2; weak D call: TRBD1 (6 bases). The CDR3 loop spans 14 amino acids. Looked up from germline, CDR1 is SNHLY and CDR2 is FYNNEI. Trimming removed 6 bases at V and 8 bases at J, with 19 bases between.

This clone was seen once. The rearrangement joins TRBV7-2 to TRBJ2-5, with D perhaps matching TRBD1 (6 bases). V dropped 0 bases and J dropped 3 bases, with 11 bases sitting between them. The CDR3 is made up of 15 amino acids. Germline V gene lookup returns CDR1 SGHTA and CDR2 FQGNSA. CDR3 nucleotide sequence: TGTGCCAGCAGCTTAGCTCGCACAGGGAAAGAGACCCAGTACTTC. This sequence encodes CASSLARTGKETQYF.

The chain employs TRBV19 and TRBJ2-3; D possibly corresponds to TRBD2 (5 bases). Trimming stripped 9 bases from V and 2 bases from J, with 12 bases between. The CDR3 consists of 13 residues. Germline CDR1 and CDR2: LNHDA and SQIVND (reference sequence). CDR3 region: CASRTSSTDTQYF. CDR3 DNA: TGTGCCAGCCGAACTAGTTCCACAGATACGCAGTATTTT.

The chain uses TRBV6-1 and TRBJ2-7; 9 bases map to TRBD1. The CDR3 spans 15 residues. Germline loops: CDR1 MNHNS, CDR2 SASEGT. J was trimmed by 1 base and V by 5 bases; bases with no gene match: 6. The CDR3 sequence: CASSPWTGASYEQYF. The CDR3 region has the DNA TGTGCCAGCAGTCCCTGGACAGGGGCATCCTACGAGCAGTACTTC.

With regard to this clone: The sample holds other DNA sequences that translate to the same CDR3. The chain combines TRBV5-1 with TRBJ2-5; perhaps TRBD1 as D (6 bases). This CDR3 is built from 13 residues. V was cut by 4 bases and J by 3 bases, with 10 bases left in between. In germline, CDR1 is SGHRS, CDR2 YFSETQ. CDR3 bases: TGCGCCAGCAGCCTAGGACAGAAAGAGACCCAGTACTTC. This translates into CASSLGQKETQYF.

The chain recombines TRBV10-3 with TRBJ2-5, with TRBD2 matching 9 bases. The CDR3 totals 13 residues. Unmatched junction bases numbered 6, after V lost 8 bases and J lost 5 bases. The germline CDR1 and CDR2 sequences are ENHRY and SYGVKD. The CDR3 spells CAIAGREGETQYF. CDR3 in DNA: TGTGCCATCGCTGGGCGGGAGGGGGAGACCCAGTACTTC.

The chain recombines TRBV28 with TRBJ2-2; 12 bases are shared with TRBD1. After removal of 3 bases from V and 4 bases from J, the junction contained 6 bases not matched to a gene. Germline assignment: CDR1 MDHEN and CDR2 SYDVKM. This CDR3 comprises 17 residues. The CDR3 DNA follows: TGTGCCAGCAGTTTGGGACAGGGGGCATCGGGCACCGGGGAGCTGTTTTTT. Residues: CASSLGQGASGTGELFF.

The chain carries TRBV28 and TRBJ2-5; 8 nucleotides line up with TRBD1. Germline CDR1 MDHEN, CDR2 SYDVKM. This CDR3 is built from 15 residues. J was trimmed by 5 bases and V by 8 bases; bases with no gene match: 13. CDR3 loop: CASSSFRGLGETQYF. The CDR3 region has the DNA TGTGCCAGCTCCTCCTTCAGGGGGCTTGGGGAGACCCAGTACTTC. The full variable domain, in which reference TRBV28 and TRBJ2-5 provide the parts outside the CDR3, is DVKVTQSSRYLVKRTGEKVFLECVQDMDHENMFWYRQDPGLGLRLIYFSYDVKMKEKGDIPEGYSVSREKKERFSLILESASTNQTSMYLCASSSFRGLGETQYFGPGTRLLVL.

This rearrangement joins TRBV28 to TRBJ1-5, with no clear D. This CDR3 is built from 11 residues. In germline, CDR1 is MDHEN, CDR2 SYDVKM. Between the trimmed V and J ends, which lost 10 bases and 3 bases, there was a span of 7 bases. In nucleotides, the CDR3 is TGTGCCACCAGAGCCAATCAGCCCCAGCATTTT. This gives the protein CATRANQPQHF.

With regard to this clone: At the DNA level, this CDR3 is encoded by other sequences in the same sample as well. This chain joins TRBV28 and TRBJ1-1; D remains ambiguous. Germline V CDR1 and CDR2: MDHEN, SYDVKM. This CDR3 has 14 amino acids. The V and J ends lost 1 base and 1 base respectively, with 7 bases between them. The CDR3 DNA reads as TGTGCCAGCAGTTTATTGGCTGGGAACACTGAAGCTTTCTTT. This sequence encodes CASSLLAGNTEAFF.

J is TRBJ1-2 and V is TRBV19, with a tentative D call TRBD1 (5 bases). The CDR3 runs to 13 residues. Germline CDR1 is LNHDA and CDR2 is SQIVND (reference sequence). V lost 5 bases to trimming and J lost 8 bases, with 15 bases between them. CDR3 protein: CASSPRYEGGYTF. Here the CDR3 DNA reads TGTGCCAGTAGTCCCAGGTACGAGGGGGGCTACACCTTC.

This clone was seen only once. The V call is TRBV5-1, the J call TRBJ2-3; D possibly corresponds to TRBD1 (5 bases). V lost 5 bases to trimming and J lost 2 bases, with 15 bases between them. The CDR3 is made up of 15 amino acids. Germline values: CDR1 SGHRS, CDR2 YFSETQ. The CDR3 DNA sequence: TGCGCCAGCAGTCAAAGGGGAACGGACACAGATACGCAGTATTTT. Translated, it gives CASSQRGTDTDTQYF.

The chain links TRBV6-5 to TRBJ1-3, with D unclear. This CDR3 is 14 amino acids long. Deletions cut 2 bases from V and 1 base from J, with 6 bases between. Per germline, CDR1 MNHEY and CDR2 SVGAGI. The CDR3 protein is CASSYAGSGNTIYF. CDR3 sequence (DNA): TGTGCCAGCAGTTACGCAGGATCTGGAAACACCATATATTTT.

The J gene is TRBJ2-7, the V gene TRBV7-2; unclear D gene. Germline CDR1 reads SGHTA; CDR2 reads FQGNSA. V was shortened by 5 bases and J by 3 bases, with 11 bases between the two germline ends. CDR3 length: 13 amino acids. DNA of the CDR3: TGTGCCAGCAGCCCACCCGCGGTCTACGAGCAGTACTTC. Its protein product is CASSPPAVYEQYF.

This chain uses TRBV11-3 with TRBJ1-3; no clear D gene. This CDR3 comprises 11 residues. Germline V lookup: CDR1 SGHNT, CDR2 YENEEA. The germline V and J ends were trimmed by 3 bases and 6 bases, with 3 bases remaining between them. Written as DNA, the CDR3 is TGTGCCAGCAGCTTCCAAAACACCATATATTTT. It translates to CASSFQNTIYF.

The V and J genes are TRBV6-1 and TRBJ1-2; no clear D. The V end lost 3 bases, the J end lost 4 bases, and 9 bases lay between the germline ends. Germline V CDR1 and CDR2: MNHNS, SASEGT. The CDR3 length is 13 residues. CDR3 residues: CASSDRLGYGYTF. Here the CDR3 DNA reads TGTGCCAGCAGTGATAGGTTGGGCTATGGCTACACCTTC.

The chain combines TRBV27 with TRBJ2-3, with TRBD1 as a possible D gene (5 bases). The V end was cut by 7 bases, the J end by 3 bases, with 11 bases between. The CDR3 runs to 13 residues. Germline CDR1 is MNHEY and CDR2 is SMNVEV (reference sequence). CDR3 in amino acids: CASNRKGTDTQYF. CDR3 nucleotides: TGTGCCAGCAACAGGAAAGGGACAGATACGCAGTATTTT.

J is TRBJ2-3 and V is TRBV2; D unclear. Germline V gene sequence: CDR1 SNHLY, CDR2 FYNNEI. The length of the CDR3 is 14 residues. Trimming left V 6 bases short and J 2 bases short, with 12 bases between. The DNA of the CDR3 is TGTGCCAGCAGAGAGAAGGACCTCACAGATACGCAGTATTTT. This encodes CASREKDLTDTQYF.

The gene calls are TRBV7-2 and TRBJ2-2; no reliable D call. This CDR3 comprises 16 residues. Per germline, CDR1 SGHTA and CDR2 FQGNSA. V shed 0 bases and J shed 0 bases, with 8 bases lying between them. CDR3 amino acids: CASSLAGVTNTGELFF. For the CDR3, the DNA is TGTGCCAGCAGCTTAGCTGGAGTAACGAACACCGGGGAGCTGTTTTTT. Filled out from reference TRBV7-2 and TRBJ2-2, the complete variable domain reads GAGVSQSPSNKVTEKGKDVELRCDPISGHTALYWYRQSLGQGLEFLIYFQGNSAPDKSGLPSDRFSAERTGGSVSTLTIQRTQQEDSAVYLCASSLAGVTNTGELFFGEGSRLTVL.